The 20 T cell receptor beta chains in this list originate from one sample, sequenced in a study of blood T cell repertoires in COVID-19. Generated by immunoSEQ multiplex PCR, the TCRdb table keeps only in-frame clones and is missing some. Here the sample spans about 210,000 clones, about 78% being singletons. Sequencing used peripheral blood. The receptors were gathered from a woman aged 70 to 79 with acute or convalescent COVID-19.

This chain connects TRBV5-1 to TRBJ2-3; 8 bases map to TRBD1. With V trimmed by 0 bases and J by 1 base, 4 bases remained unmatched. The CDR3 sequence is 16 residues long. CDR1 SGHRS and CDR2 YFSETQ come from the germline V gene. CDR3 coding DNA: TGCGCCAGCAGCTTGGTTCCGACAGGGGGCACAGATACGCAGTATTTT. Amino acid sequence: CASSLVPTGGTDTQYF.

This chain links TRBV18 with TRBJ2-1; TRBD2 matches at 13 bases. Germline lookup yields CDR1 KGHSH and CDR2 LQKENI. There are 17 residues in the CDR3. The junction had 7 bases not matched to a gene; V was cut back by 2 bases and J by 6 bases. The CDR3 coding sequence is TGTGCCAGCTCACCAACCACTAGCGGGGGGGCCCTCAATGAGCAGTTCTTC. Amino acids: CASSPTTSGGALNEQFF.

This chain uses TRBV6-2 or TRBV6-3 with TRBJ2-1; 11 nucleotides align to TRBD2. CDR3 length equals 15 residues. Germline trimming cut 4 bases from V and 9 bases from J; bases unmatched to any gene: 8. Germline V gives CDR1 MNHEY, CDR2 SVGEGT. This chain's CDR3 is CASSSFTSGGGEQFF. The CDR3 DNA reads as TGTGCCAGCAGTTCCTTCACTAGCGGGGGTGGTGAGCAGTTCTTC.

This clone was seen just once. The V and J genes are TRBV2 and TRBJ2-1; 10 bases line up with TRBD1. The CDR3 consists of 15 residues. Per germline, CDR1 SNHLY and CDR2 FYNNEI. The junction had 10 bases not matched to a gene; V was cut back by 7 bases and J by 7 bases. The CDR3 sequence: CASKTGTGVSNEQFF. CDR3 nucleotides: TGTGCCAGCAAAACCGGGACAGGGGTTTCGAATGAGCAGTTCTTC.

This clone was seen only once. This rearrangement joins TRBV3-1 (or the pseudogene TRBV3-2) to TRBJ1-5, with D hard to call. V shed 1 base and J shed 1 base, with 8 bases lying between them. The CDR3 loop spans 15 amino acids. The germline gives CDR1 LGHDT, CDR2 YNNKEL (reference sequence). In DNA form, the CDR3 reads TGTGCCAGCAGCCAAGGAGGAAACAGCAATCAGCCCCAGCATTTT. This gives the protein CASSQGGNSNQPQHF.

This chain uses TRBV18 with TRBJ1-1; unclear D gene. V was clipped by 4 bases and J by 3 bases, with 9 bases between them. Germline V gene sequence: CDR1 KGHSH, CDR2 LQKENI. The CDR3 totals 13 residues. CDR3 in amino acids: CASSQGRDTEAFF. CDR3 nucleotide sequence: TGTGCCAGCTCACAAGGGAGGGACACTGAAGCTTTCTTT. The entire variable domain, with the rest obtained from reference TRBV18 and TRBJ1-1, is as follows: NAGVMQNPRHLVRRRGQEARLRCSPMKGHSHVYWYRQLPEEGLKFMVYLQKENIIDESGMPKERFSAEFPKEGPSILRIQQVVRGDSAAYFCASSQGRDTEAFFGQGTRLTVV.

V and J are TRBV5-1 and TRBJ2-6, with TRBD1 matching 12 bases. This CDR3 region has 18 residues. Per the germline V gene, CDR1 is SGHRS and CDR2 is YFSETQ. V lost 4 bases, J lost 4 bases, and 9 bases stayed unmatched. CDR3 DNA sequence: TGCGCCAGCAGCCCGACGGGACAGGGGGCGAGGGGGGCCAACGTCCTGACTTTC. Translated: CASSPTGQGARGANVLTF. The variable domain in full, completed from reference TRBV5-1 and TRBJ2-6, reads KAGVTQTPRYLIKTRGQQVTLSCSPISGHRSVSWYQQTPGQGLQFLFEYFSETQRNKGNFPGRFSGRQFSNSRSEMNVSTLELGDSALYLCASSPTGQGARGANVLTFGAGSRLTVL.

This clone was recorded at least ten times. CDR3 loop: CASRAGGSNTEAFF. CDR3 coding DNA: TGTGCCAGCAGGGCAGGGGGCTCCAACACTGAAGCTTTCTTT. The chain has TRBV6-5 and TRBJ1-1, with 8 bases that match TRBD1. V lost 6 bases, J lost 2 bases, and 5 bases stayed unmatched. This CDR3 comprises 14 residues. Germline V gene lookup returns CDR1 MNHEY and CDR2 SVGAGI.

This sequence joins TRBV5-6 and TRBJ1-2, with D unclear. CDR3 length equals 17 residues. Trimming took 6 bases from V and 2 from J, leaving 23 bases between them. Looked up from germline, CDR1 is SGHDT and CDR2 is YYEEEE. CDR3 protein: CASTTRRLRGFNYGYTF. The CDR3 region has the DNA TGTGCCAGCACCACCAGACGGTTGCGAGGTTTCAACTATGGCTACACCTTC.

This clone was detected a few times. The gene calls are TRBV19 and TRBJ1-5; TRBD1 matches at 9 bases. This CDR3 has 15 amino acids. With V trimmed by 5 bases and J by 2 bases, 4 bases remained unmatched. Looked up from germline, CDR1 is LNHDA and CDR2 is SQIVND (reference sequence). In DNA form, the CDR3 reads TGTGCCAGTAGTGGGACAGGGATTGGCAATCAGCCCCAGCATTTT. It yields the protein CASSGTGIGNQPQHF.

CDR3 amino acids: CASSQSGDRIPSRCEQYV. Written as DNA, the CDR3 is TGCGCCAGCAGTCAATCGGGGGACAGGATTCCATCCCGCTGCGAGCAGTACGTC. V usage is TRBV23-1 and J usage is TRBJ2-7; 8 nucleotides match TRBD1. TRBV23-1 is reported as an ORF; its role is uncertain. V trimming: 0 bases; J trimming: 6 bases; junction bases outside the gene matches: 16. The CDR3 is made up of 18 amino acids.

The CDR3 here is CASSLVSGGRVNEQFF. The CDR3 nucleotides are TGTGCCAGCAGCTTAGTAAGCGGGGGGCGAGTTAATGAGCAGTTCTTC. The chain uses TRBV7-2 and TRBJ2-1; 9 bases are shared with TRBD2. The CDR3 consists of 16 residues. The V gene's germline CDR1 is SGHTA and CDR2 FQGNSA. The trim removed 1 base at V and 7 bases at J, leaving 8 bases unmatched.

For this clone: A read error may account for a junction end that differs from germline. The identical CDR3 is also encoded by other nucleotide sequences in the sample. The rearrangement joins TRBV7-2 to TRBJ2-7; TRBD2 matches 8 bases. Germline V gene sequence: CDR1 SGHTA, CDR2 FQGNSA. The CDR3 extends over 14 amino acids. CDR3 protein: CASSLAGQSYEQYF. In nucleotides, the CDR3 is TGTGCCAGCAGTTTAGCGGGGCAATCCTACGAGCAGTACTTC.

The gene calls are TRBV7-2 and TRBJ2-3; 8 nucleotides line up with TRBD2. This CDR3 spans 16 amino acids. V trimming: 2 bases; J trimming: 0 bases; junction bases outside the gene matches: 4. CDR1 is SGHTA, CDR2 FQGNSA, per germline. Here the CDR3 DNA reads TGTGCCAGCAGCTTATTAGCGGGGACTAGCACAGATACGCAGTATTTT. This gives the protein CASSLLAGTSTDTQYF. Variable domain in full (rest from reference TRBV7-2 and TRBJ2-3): GAGVSQSPSNKVTEKGKDVELRCDPISGHTALYWYRQSLGQGLEFLIYFQGNSAPDKSGLPSDRFSAERTGGSVSTLTIQRTQQEDSAVYLCASSLLAGTSTDTQYFGPGTRLTVL.

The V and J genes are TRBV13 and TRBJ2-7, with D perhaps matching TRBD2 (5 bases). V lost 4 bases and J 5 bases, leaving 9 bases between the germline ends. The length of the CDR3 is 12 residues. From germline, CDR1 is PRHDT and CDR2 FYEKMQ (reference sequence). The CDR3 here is CASSSGINEQYF. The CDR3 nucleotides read TGTGCCAGCAGCTCGGGAATAAACGAGCAGTACTTC.

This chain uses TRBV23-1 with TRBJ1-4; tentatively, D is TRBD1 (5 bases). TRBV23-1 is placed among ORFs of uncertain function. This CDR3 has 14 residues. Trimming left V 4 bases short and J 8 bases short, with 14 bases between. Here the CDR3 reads CASSPPDGGEKLFF. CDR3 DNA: TGCGCCAGCAGTCCACCGGACGGGGGAGAAAAACTGTTTTTT.

CDR3 DNA: TGTGCCAGCAAGAGCGGGGGGGCCCAAGAGACCCAGTACTTC. As protein: CASKSGGAQETQYF. The genes are TRBV7-8 and TRBJ2-5, with TRBD2 matching over 10 bases. Unmatched junction bases numbered 3, after V lost 7 bases and J lost 1 base. This CDR3 has 14 amino acids. Looked up from germline, CDR1 is SGHVS and CDR2 is FQNEAQ.

The CDR3 DNA is TGTGCCAGCAGCTTCGGGGGCTACGAGCAGTACGTC. Its protein product is CASSFGGYEQYV. The chain recombines TRBV5-5 with TRBJ2-7; maybe TRBD2 (6 bases). V lost 2 bases and J 3 bases, leaving 6 bases between the germline ends. The CDR3 consists of 12 residues. Per germline, CDR1 SGHKS and CDR2 YYEKEE (reference sequence).

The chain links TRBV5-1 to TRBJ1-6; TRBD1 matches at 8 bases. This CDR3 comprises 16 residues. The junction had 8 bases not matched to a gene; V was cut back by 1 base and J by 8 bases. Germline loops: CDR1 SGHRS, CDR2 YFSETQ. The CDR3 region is CASSLSGTGPDSPLHF. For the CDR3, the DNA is TGCGCCAGCAGCTTGTCCGGGACAGGTCCAGATTCACCCCTCCACTTT.

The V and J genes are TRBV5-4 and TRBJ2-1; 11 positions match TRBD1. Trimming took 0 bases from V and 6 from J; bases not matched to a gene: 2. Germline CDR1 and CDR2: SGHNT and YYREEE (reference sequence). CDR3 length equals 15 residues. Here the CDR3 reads CASSLGDRGFNEQFF. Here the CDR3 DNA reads TGTGCCAGCAGCTTGGGGGACAGGGGGTTCAATGAGCAGTTCTTC.